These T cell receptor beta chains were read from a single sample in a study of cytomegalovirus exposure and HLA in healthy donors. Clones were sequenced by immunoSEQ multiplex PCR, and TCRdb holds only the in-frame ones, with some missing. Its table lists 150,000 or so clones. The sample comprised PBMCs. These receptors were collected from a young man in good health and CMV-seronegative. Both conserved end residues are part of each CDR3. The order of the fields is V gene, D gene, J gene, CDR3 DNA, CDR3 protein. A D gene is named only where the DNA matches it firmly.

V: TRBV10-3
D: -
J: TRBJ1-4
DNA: TGTGCCATCAGTGAGTCGACTGCAACTAATGAAAAACTGTTTTTT
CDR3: CAISESTATNEKLFF

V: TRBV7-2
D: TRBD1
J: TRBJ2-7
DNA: TGTGCCAGCAGCTTGGGACAGATCTCCTACGAGCAGTACTTC
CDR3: CASSLGQISYEQYF

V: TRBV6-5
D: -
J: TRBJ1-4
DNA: TGTGCCAGCAGTCAGCCGGGGGGGATGGGAAAACTGTTTTTT
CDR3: CASSQPGGMGKLFF

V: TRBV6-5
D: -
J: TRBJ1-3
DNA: TGTGCCAGCAGTTACTCAGGACAGTCCTCTGGAAACACCATATATTTT
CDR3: CASSYSGQSSGNTIYF

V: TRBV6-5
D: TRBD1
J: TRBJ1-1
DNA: TGTGCCAGCAGTTCCGACAGGGGTCCCCGTGAAGCTTTCTTT
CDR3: CASSSDRGPREAFF

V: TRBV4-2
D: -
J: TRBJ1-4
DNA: TGTGCCAGCAGCGCACTTAATGAAAAACTGTTTTTT
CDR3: CASSALNEKLFF

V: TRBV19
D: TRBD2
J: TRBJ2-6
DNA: TGTGCCAGTAGTGATATAGCGGGAGGTTTCTCTGGGGCCAACGTCCTGACTTTC
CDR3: CASSDIAGGFSGANVLTF

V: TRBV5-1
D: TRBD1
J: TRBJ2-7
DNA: TGCGCCAGCAGTTGGGACAGACTTTACGAGCAGTACTTC
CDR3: CASSWDRLYEQYF

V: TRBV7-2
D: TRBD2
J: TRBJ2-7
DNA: TGTGCCAGCAGCCCAGGGGCGGGAGGGCCTTCCTACGAGCAGTACTTC
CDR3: CASSPGAGGPSYEQYF

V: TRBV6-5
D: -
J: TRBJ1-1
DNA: TGTGCCAGCAGTTACTCGGGGACACTGAACACTGAAGCTTTCTTT
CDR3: CASSYSGTLNTEAFF

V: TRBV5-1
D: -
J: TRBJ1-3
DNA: TGCGCCAGCAGCTTGTTCGGGGACTCTGGAAACACCATATATTTT
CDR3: CASSLFGDSGNTIYF

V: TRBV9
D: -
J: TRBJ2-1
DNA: TGTGCCAGCAGCGTTGCCTCAGCGGCCTTTTACAATGAGCAGTTCTTC
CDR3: CASSVASAAFYNEQFF

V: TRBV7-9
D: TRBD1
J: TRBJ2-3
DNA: TGTGCCAGCAGCTTCGGGACAGGGAAAGATACGCAGTATTTT
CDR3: CASSFGTGKDTQYF

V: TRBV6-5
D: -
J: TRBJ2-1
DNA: TGTGCCAGCAGACCCGGGATCTCCTACAATGAGCAGTTCTTC
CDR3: CASRPGISYNEQFF

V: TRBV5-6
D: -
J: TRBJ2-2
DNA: TGTGCCAGCAGCACCCCTGGGGGACAAAACACCGGGGAGCTGTTTTTT
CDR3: CASSTPGGQNTGELFF

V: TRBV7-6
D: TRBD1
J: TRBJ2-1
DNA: TGTGCCAGCAGCTTAAGACAGGGGCCCAATGAGCAGTTCTTC
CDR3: CASSLRQGPNEQFF

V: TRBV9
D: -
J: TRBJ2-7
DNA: TGTGCCAGCAGCGGACAGGGAGGTTTCGAGCAGTACTTC
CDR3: CASSGQGGFEQYF

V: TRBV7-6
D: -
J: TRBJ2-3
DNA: TGTGCCAGCAGCTTAGGGCCCTTAGCGACGCAGTATTTT
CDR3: CASSLGPLATQYF

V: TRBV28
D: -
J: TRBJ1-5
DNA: TGTGCCAGCAGTTTCGGGATCCGGCCCCAGCATTTT
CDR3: CASSFGIRPQHF

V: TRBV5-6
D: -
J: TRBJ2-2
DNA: TGTGCCAGCAGCTCGCGCTATGGGTGGAAGGGGGCCGGGGAGCTGTTTTTT
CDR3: CASSSRYGWKGAGELFF

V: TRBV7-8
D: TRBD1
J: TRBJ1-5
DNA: TGTGCCAGCAGCCCGCAGGGGGACAGGGCAGAACATCAGCCCCAGCATTTT
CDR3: CASSPQGDRAEHQPQHF

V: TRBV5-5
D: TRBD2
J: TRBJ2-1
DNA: TGTGCCAGCAGCTCGATCCTAGCGGACTACAATGAGCAGTTCTTC
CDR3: CASSSILADYNEQFF

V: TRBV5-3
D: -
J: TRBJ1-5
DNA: TGTGCCAGAAGCTTGGCGGGGGATAGCAATCAGCCCCAGCATTTT
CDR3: CARSLAGDSNQPQHF

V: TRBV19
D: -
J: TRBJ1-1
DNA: TGTGCCAGTATTGGCAGGGTTGTAAGGGCTGAAGCCTTCTTT
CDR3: CASIGRVVRAEAFF

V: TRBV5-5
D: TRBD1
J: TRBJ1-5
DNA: TGTGCCAGCAGCCCCCGGGAACTTAACCGGGACAGAGAAGATCAGCCCCAGCATTTT
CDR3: CASSPRELNRDREDQPQHF

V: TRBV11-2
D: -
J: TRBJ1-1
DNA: TGTGCCAGCAGCCGGTTAAGTGCTGAAGCTTTCTTT
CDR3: CASSRLSAEAFF

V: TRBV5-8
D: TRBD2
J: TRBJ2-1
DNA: TGTGCCAGCAGCTTGCTAGCGGGAACCCCTAATGAGCAGTTCTTC
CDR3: CASSLLAGTPNEQFF

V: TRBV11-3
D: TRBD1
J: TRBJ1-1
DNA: TGTGCCAGCAGCTTAGACGAAGACAGGGGGATGACTGAAGCTTTCTTT
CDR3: CASSLDEDRGMTEAFF

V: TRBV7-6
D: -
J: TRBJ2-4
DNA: TGTGCCAGCAGCCCTGACTACCCGGGGTCAAACATTCAGTACTTC
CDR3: CASSPDYPGSNIQYF

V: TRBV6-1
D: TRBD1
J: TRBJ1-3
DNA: TGTGCCAGCAGTGAGATAGGACAGGGAGCTGGAAACACCATATATTTT
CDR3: CASSEIGQGAGNTIYF

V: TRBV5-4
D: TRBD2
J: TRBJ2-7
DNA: TGTGCCAGCAGCACATGGGCACTAGCGGGAGACGACGAGCAGTACTTC
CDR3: CASSTWALAGDDEQYF

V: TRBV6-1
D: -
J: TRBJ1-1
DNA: TGTGCCAGCAACAAAGTTAAGAACACTGAAGCTTTCTTT
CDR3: CASNKVKNTEAFF

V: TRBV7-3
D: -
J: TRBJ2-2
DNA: TGTGCCAGCAGCTTCGAGCGGACCGGGGAGCTGTTTTTT
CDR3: CASSFERTGELFF

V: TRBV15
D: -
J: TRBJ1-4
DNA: TGTGCCACCAGCACCGGACAGACCGTGACTAATGAAAAACTGTTTTTT
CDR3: CATSTGQTVTNEKLFF

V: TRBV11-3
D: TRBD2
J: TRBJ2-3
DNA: TGTGCCAGCAGCACTAGCGGGCGGGGCACGCAGTATTTT
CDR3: CASSTSGRGTQYF

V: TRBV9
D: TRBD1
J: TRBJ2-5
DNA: TGTGCCAGCAGCTTAAGACAGGGTCAAGAGACCCAGTACTTC
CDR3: CASSLRQGQETQYF

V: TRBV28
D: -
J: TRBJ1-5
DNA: TGTGCCAGCAGTTTGGTTACCCGGGGTCAGCCCCAGCATTTT
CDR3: CASSLVTRGQPQHF

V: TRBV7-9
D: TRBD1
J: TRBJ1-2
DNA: TGTGCCAGCAGCTTAGGCCTGGACAGGCCCTATGGCTACACCTTC
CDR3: CASSLGLDRPYGYTF

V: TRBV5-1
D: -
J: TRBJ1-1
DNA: TGCGCCAGCAGCTTGGCCGGCGGTTACACTGAAGCTTTCTTT
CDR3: CASSLAGGYTEAFF

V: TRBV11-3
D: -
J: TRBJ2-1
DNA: TGTGCCAGCGGGCTCCCAGGGTATGGGCAGTTCTTC
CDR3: CASGLPGYGQFF

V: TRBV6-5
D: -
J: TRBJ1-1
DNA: TGTGCCAGCAGTTACGGCAACCACGGGGACACTGAAGCTTTCTTT
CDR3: CASSYGNHGDTEAFF

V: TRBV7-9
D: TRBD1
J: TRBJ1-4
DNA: TGTGCCAGCAGCTCTCGAACAGGGGCGAAACTGTTTTTT
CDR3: CASSSRTGAKLFF

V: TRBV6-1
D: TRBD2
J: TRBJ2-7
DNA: TGTGCCAGCAGTTTGGGACTAGCGGGAGCCTACGAGCAGTACTTC
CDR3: CASSLGLAGAYEQYF

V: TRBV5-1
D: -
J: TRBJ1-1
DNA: TGCGCCAGCAGCATACAGGACCACACTGAAGCTTTCTTT
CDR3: CASSIQDHTEAFF

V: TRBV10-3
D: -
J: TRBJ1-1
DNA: TGTGCCAACAGACAGACGAACACTGAAGCTTTCTTT
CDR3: CANRQTNTEAFF

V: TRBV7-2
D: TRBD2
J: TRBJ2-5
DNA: TGTGCCAGCAGCCTCGGGACTAACCAAGAGACCCAGTACTTC
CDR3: CASSLGTNQETQYF

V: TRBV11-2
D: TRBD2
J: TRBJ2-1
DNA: TGTGCCAGCAGCTGGGGACTAGCTCGCAATGAGCAGTTCTTC
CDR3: CASSWGLARNEQFF

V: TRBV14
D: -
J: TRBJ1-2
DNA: TGTGCCAGCAGCCAAGACAGGCGGGGCGGCTACACCTTC
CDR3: CASSQDRRGGYTF

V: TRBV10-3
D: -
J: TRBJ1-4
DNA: TGTGCCATCAGTGCGGTTGCAACTAATGAAAAACTGTTTTTT
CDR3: CAISAVATNEKLFF

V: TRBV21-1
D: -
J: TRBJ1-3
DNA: TGTGCCAGCAGCAAGGACAGGGGGCTTTCCGGAAACACCATATATTTT
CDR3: CASSKDRGLSGNTIYF

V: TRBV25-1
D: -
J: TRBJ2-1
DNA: TGTGCCAGCAGTGATCTAGTAACTATCAATGAGCAGTTCTTC
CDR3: CASSDLVTINEQFF

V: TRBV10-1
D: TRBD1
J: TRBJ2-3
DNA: TGCGCCAGCAGTGAGGGGGACAGGGAAAATACGCAGTATTTT
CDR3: CASSEGDRENTQYF

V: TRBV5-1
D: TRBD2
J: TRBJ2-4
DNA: TGCGCCAGCAGCCTGGATGCTAGCGGGATGCTGGCCAAAAACATTCAGTACTTC
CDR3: CASSLDASGMLAKNIQYF